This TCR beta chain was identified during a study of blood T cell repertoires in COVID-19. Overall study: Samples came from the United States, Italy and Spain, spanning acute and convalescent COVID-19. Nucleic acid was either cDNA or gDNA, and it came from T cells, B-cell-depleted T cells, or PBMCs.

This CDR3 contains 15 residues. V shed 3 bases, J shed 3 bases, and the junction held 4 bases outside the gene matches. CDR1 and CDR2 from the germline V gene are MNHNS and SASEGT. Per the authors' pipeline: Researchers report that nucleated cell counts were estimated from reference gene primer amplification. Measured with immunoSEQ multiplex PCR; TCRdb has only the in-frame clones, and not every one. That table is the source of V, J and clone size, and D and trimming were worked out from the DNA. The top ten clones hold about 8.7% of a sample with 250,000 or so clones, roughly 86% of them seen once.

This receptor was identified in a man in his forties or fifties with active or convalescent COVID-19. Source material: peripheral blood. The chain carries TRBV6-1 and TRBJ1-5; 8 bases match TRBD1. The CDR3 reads CASSDYRGINQPQHF. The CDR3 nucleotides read TGTGCCAGCAGTGATTACAGGGGGATCAATCAGCCCCAGCATTTT.